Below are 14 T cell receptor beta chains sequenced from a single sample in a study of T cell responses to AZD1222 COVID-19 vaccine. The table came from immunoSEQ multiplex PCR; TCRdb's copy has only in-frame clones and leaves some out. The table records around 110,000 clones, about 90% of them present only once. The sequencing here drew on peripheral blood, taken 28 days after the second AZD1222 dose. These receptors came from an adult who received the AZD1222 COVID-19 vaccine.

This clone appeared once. CDR3 sequence: CASSEFNSAEQYF. CDR3 nucleotides: TGTGCCAGCAGTGAATTCAACTCTGCCGAGCAGTACTTC. V gene TRBV25-1 combines with J gene TRBJ2-7, with D unclear. Germline V CDR1 and CDR2: MGHDK, SYGVNS. The CDR3 length is 13 residues. Trimming pared 1 base from V and 6 bases from J, leaving 10 bases between.

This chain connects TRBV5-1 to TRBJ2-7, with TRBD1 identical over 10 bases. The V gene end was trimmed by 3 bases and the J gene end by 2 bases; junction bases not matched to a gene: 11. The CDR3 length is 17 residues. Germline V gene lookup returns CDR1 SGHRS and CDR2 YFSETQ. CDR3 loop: CASSWTGTGERPYEQYF. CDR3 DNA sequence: TGCGCCAGCAGCTGGACCGGGACAGGGGAGCGGCCCTACGAGCAGTACTTC.

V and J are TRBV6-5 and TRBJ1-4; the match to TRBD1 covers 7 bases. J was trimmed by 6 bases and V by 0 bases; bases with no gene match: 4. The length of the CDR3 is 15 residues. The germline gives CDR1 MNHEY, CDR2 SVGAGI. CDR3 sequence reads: CASSYSPGGDEKLFF. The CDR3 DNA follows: TGTGCCAGCAGTTACTCCCCAGGGGGGGATGAAAAACTGTTTTTT.

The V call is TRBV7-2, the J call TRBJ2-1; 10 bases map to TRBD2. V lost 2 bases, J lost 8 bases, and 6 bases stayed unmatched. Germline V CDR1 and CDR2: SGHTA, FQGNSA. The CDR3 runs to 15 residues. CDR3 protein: CASSLYSSGSDEQFF. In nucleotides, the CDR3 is TGTGCCAGCAGCTTATACTCTAGCGGGAGTGATGAGCAGTTCTTC.

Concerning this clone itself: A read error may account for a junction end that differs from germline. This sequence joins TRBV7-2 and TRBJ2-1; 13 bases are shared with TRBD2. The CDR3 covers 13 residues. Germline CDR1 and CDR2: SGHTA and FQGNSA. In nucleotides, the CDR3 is TGTGCCAGCAGCTTAACTAGCGGGAGGGCCCTGATCTTC. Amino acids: CASSLTSGRALIF.

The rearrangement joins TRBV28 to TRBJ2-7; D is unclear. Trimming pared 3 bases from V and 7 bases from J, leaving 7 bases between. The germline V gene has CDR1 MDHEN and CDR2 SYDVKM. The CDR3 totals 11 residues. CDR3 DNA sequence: TGTGCCAGCAGTTTTGTCAGGGAGCAGTACTTC. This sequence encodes CASSFVREQYF.

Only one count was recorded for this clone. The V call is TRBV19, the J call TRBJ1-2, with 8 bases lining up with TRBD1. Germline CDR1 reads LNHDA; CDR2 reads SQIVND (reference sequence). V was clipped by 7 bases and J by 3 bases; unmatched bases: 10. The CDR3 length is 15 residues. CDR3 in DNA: TGTGCCAGTACCCGGACAGGGAAAGAAGACTATGGCTACACCTTC. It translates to CASTRTGKEDYGYTF.

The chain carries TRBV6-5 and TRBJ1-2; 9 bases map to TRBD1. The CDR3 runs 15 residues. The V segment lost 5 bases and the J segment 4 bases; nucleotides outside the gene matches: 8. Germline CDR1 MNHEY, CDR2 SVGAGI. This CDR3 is CASSPGTGNIYGYTF. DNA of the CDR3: TGTGCCAGCAGTCCCGGGACAGGGAATATCTATGGCTACACCTTC.

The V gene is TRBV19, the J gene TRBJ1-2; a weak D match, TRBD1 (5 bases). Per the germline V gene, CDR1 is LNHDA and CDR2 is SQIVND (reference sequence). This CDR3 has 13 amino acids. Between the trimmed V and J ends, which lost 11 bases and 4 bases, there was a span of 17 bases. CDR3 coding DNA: TGTGCCCCAAACCAGGGATGTGGCTATGGCTACACCTTC. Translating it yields CAPNQGCGYGYTF.

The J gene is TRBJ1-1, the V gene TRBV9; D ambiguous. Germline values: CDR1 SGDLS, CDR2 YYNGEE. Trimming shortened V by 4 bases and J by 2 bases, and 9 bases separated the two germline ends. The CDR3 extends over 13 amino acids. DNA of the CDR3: TGTGCCAGCAGCCCCCGGCCCAACACTGAAGCTTTCTTT. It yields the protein CASSPRPNTEAFF.

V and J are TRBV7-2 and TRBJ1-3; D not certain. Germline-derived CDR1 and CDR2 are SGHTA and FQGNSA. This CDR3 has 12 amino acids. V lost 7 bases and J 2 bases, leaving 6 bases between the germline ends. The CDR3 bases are TGTGCCAGCAATCTCCCTGGAAACACCATATATTTT. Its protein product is CASNLPGNTIYF.

CDR3: CAISEGPSYEQYF. The CDR3 DNA reads as TGTGCCATCAGTGAGGGACCTTCCTACGAGCAGTACTTC. The genes are TRBV10-3 and TRBJ2-7; D is undetermined. The germline gives CDR1 ENHRY, CDR2 SYGVKD. The CDR3 covers 13 residues. V lost 2 bases to trimming and J lost 1 base, with 6 bases between them.

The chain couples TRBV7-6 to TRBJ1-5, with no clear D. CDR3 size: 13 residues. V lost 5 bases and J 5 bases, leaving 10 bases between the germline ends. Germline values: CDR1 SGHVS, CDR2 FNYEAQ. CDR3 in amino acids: CASSLDGYQPQHF. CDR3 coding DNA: TGTGCCAGCAGCCTTGATGGATATCAGCCCCAGCATTTT.

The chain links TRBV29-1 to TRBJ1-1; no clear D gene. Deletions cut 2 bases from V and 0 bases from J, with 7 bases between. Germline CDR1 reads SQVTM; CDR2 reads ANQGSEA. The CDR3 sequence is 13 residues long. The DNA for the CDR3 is TGCAGCGTTGAATTCGGGATGAACACTGAAGCTTTCTTT. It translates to CSVEFGMNTEAFF. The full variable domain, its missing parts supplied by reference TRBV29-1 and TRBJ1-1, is SAVISQKPSRDICQRGTSLTIQCQVDSQVTMMFWYRQQPGQSLTLIATANQGSEATYESGFVIDKFPISRPNLTFSTLTVSNMSPEDSSIYLCSVEFGMNTEAFFGQGTRLTVV.